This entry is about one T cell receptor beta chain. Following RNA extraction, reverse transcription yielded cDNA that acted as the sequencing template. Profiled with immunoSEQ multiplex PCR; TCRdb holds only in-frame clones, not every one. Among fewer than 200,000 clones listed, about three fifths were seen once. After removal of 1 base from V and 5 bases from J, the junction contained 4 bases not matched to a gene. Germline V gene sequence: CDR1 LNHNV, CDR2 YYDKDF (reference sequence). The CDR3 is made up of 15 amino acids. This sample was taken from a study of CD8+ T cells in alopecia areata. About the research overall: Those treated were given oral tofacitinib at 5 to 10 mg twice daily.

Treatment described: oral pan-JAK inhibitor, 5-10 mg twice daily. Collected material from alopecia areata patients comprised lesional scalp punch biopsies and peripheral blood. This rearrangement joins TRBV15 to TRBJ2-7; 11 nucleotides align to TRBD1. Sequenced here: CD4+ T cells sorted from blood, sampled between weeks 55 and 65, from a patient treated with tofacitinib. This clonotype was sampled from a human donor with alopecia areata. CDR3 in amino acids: CATSRAPGQGDEQYF. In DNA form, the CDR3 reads TGTGCCACCAGCAGAGCTCCGGGACAGGGGGACGAGCAGTACTTC.